These 9 T cell receptor beta chains originate from one sample sequenced in a study of blood T cell repertoires in COVID-19. Measured with immunoSEQ multiplex PCR; TCRdb has only the in-frame clones, and not every one. The sample records approximately 350,000 clones, about 89% being singletons. Specimen: peripheral blood. The receptors were sampled from a man aged 35 to 55 with acute or convalescent COVID-19.

The rearrangement joins TRBV20-1 to TRBJ1-2, with 9 bases fitting TRBD1. V shed 3 bases and J 4 bases; nucleotides not matched to a gene: 18. This CDR3 has 18 amino acids. The germline V gene has CDR1 DFQATT and CDR2 SNEGSKA (reference sequence). The CDR3 loop reads CSASGLHWRQGVVYGYTF. CDR3 nucleotides: TGCAGTGCTAGTGGTTTGCATTGGCGACAGGGGGTGGTCTATGGCTACACCTTC.

V usage is TRBV28 and J usage is TRBJ2-3, with TRBD2 matching 9 bases. The CDR3 has 16 residues. Germline V lookup: CDR1 MDHEN, CDR2 SYDVKM. CDR3 nucleotide sequence: TGTGCTACAGCAGTCCCGGCTAGCGGGATGGCAGATACGCAGTATTTT. Translation gives CATAVPASGMADTQYF.

Details on this clone: One end of the junction fails to match germline, which may point to a read error. This rearrangement joins TRBV6-6 to TRBJ1-1; 10 bases agree with TRBD1. The CDR3 totals 12 residues. Germline assignment: CDR1 MNHNY and CDR2 SVGAGI (reference sequence). CDR3 in amino acids: CASTGTGEWKVF. Here the CDR3 DNA reads TGTGCCAGCACCGGGACAGGGGAGTGGAAGGTCTTT.

The V and J genes are TRBV10-2 and TRBJ2-7; TRBD1 is a possible D gene (5 bases). Germline CDR1 is WSHSY and CDR2 is SAAADI. The CDR3 totals 13 residues. Trimming cost V 5 bases and J 3 bases, with 11 bases left between them. CDR3 residues: CASSWGSNYEQYF. Here the CDR3 DNA reads TGCGCCAGCAGTTGGGGCAGCAACTACGAGCAGTACTTC.

This sequence joins TRBV5-1 and TRBJ1-4, with 9 positions matching TRBD1. There are 16 residues in the CDR3. The junction had 11 bases not matched to a gene; V was cut back by 4 bases and J by 7 bases. Per germline, CDR1 SGHRS and CDR2 YFSETQ. The CDR3 region has the DNA TGCGCCAGCAGCCCGGGGGGACAGGGTCGCGGTGAAAAACTGTTTTTT. Its protein product is CASSPGGQGRGEKLFF.

The rearrangement uses TRBV14 and TRBJ1-4, with no clear D. With 3 bases removed from V and 0 bases from J, the gap between germline ends came to 8 bases. The CDR3 runs to 15 residues. The V gene's germline CDR1 is SGHDN and CDR2 FVKESK. This chain's CDR3 is CASSHFSATNEKLFF. DNA for the CDR3: TGTGCCAGCAGCCATTTCAGCGCAACTAATGAAAAACTGTTTTTT. Looking up the rest from reference TRBV14 and TRBJ1-4 gives the full variable domain: EAGVTQFPSHSVIEKGQTVTLRCDPISGHDNLYWYRRVMGKEIKFLLHFVKESKQDESGMPNNRFLAERTGGTYSTLKVQPAELEDSGVYFCASSHFSATNEKLFFGSGTQLSVL.

This clone was seen just once. The chain recombines TRBV5-4 with TRBJ2-3; possible D gene TRBD2, 5 bases. Deletions cut 0 bases from V and 0 bases from J, with 11 bases between. The length of the CDR3 is 16 residues. Germline CDR1 is SGHNT and CDR2 is YYREEE (reference sequence). CDR3: CASSLESSPSTDTQYF. CDR3 sequence (DNA): TGTGCCAGCAGCTTGGAGTCTAGCCCTAGCACAGATACGCAGTATTTT.

V is TRBV7-2 and J is TRBJ2-1; perhaps TRBD1 as D (8 bases). The V end was cut by 5 bases, the J end by 5 bases, with 19 bases between. The CDR3 sequence is 16 residues long. Germline CDR1 is SGHTA and CDR2 is FQGNSA. The CDR3 spells CASSMTSGTGNNEQFF. The DNA of the CDR3 is TGTGCCAGCAGCATGACCAGCGGGACAGGTAACAATGAGCAGTTCTTC.

V and J are TRBV2 and TRBJ1-2; D remains ambiguous. The CDR3 length is 11 residues. V was clipped by 3 bases and J by 6 bases, with 5 bases between them. Germline V gene lookup returns CDR1 SNHLY and CDR2 FYNNEI. Here the CDR3 DNA reads TGTGCCAGCAGTGAGGCAGATGGCTACACCTTC. It translates to CASSEADGYTF.